These 4 T cell receptor beta chains were all obtained from the same sample, sequenced in a study of cytomegalovirus exposure and HLA in healthy donors. With 60 Vbeta and 13 Jbeta primers, the PCR was carried out. TCRdb's table, derived via immunoSEQ multiplex PCR, lists solely in-frame clones and lacks some. The sample comprises 200,000 or so clones, around 70% of which are singletons, and about 3% rests with the top ten. Sequencing was carried out using PBMCs. These receptor sequences come from a man aged 40-49 years in good health and CMV-seropositive.

The rearrangement joins TRBV7-9 to TRBJ1-1; no definite D call. Trimming took 6 bases from V and 9 from J, leaving 11 bases between them. The CDR3 runs to 11 residues. CDR1 and CDR2 (germline): SEHNR, FQNEAQ (reference sequence). In nucleotides, the CDR3 is TGTGCCAGCAGTTCAATCCCCCAAGCTTTCTTT. Protein: CASSSIPQAFF.

The V and J genes are TRBV10-2 and TRBJ2-1, with 8 bases matching TRBD2. V trimming: 0 bases; J trimming: 2 bases; junction bases outside the gene matches: 12. Germline-derived CDR1 and CDR2 are WSHSY and SAAADI. The CDR3 is 19 residues long. Here the CDR3 reads CASSESWASGRAAYNEQFF. In DNA, the CDR3 is TGCGCCAGCAGTGAGTCATGGGCTAGCGGGCGCGCAGCCTACAATGAGCAGTTCTTC.

The V gene is TRBV2, the J gene TRBJ2-3, with 12 bases identical to TRBD2. The CDR3 contains 16 residues. Germline CDR1 SNHLY, CDR2 FYNNEI. With V trimmed by 6 bases and J by 0 bases, 4 bases remained unmatched. The CDR3 region has the DNA TGTGCCAGCAGGAAGACTAGCGGGAGTAGCACAGATACGCAGTATTTT. As protein: CASRKTSGSSTDTQYF.

The chain joins TRBV27 to TRBJ1-2, with D perhaps TRBD1 (5 bases). The V gene lost 5 bases and the J gene lost 1 base, with 17 bases spanning the gap. This CDR3 comprises 16 residues. Germline CDR1 and CDR2: MNHEY and SMNVEV (reference sequence). The CDR3, as DNA: TGTGCCAGCAGTCCCCGGGAGGGGCAATTTAACTATGGCTACACCTTC. Its translation: CASSPREGQFNYGYTF.